The 5 T cell receptor beta chains below come from one sample, sequenced in a study of brain metastases from non-small cell lung cancer. Some clones are missing from TCRdb's copy, which holds only in-frame ones; the method was immunoSEQ multiplex PCR. The sample shows about 1,400 clones, 70% to 85% of them seen only once. Sequences were obtained from tissue from a brain metastasis. All receptors come from a donor at least 40 years old with non-small cell lung cancer.

The CDR3 coding sequence is TGTGCCAGCAGTCGACGGAATTCACCCCTCCACTTT. Its translation is CASSRRNSPLHF. V is TRBV27 and J is TRBJ1-6, with unresolved D. Germline V gene lookup returns CDR1 MNHEY and CDR2 SMNVEV (reference sequence). V was cut by 5 bases and J by 7 bases, with 6 bases left in between. The CDR3 is 12 residues long.

This chain connects TRBV27 to TRBJ2-5, with D possibly TRBD2 on 5 matching bases. V shed 5 bases and J shed 5 bases, with 18 bases lying between them. Germline V gives CDR1 MNHEY, CDR2 SMNVEV (reference sequence). The CDR3 has 15 amino acids. The CDR3 DNA sequence: TGTGCCAGCAGTCTTACCCAACGGGGAACGGAGACCCAGTACTTC. This sequence encodes CASSLTQRGTETQYF.

The V and J genes are TRBV24-1 and TRBJ2-2; D may match TRBD1 or TRBD2 (5 bases each). The CDR3 contains 17 residues. V was cut by 4 bases and J by 0 bases, with 14 bases left in between. CDR1 and CDR2 from the germline V gene are KGHDR and SFDVKD. CDR3 DNA: TGTGCCACCAGTGAGGCGGCCGGGACCACGAACACCGGGGAGCTGTTTTTT. Its protein product is CATSEAAGTTNTGELFF.

The sample holds a few counts of this clone. This sequence joins TRBV28 and TRBJ2-2; D possibly corresponds to TRBD2 (6 bases). The germline V gene encodes CDR1 MDHEN and CDR2 SYDVKM. There are 13 residues in the CDR3. Trimming cost V 10 bases and J 4 bases, with 13 bases left between them. CDR3 coding DNA: TGTGCCACCTTCCTTAGCGGCACCGGGGAGCTGTTTTTT. It yields the protein CATFLSGTGELFF.

The CDR3 DNA follows: TGTGCCAGCAGCCGTTTTGGACAGGGGGCTTTAATGAACACTGAAGCTTTCTTT. It yields the protein CASSRFGQGALMNTEAFF. The chain is built from TRBV7-9 and TRBJ1-1; 11 positions match TRBD1. Germline CDR1 is SEHNR and CDR2 is FQNEAQ (reference sequence). V dropped 5 bases and J dropped 0; count of bases not matched to a gene: 11. This CDR3 is 18 amino acids long.